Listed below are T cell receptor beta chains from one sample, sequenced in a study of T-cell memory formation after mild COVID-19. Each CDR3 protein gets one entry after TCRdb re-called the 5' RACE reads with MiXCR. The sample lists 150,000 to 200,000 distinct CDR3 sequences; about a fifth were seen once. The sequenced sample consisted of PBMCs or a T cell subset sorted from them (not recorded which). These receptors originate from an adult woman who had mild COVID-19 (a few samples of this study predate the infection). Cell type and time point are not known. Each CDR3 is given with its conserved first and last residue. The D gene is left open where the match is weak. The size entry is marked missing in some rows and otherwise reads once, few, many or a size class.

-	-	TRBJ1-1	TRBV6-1	CASRNPWRAVGPEAFF	TGTGCCAGCAGGAATCCCTGGCGGGCAGTCGGGCCTGAAGCTTTCTTT
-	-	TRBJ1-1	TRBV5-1	CASSPYRMNTEAFF	TGCGCCAGCAGCCCCTATCGGATGAACACTGAAGCTTTCTTT
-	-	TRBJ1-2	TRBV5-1	CASADVGSSYGYTF	TGCGCCAGCGCCGACGTTGGATCCTCCTATGGCTACACCTTC
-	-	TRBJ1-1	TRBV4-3	CASSSQENTEAFF	TGCGCCAGCAGTTCTCAGGAGAACACTGAAGCTTTCTTT
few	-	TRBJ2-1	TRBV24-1	CATSEPGEGPYNEQFF	TGTGCCACCAGTGAACCAGGGGAGGGTCCCTACAATGAGCAGTTCTTC
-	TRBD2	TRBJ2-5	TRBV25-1	CASRLAGGPEETQYF	TGTGCCAGCAGACTAGCGGGGGGGCCTGAGGAGACCCAGTACTTC
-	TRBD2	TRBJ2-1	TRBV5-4	CASSFGRGEYNEQFF	TGTGCCAGCAGCTTCGGGCGGGGGGAGTACAATGAGCAGTTCTTC
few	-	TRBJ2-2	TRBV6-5	CASSYGLTGELFF	TGTGCCAGCAGTTACGGCCTCACCGGGGAGCTGTTTTTT
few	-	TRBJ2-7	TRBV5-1	CASSLPDGAYEQYF	TGCGCCAGCAGCCTTCCGGACGGAGCCTACGAGCAGTACTTC
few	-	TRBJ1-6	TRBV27	CASSLSGQGPTIFPLHF	TGTGCCAGCAGTTTATCGGGACAAGGCCCTACCATCTTTCCCCTCCACTTT
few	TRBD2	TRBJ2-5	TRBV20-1	CSAGTSGPWETQYF	TGCAGTGCTGGGACTAGCGGCCCCTGGGAGACCCAGTACTTC
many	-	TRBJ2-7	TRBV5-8	CASSSAASSSYEQYF	TGTGCCAGCAGCTCGGCGGCTTCCAGCTCCTACGAGCAGTACTTC
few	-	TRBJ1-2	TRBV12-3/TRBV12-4	CATKRAGLYGYTF	TGTGCCACCAAGAGGGCGGGCCTGTATGGCTACACCTTC